This TCR beta chain is from a study of blood T cell repertoires in COVID-19 (dated by TCRdb to about 2020). Regarding the complete study: The collaborator samples originated in the United States, Italy and Spain and spanned the acute and convalescent phases of COVID-19. The repertoires were released in a freely available public database intended as a resource for research on the immune response to SARS-CoV-2. The dataset comprised deeply sampled blood TCRbeta repertoires from subjects exposed to, actively infected with, or recovered from COVID-19. Sample metadata almost always included a de-identified subject ID, COVID-19 status, age in years and sex. Where available, HLA class I and class II types were obtained from metadata supplied by the sample provider rather than from assay-based typing. The material from the prospective study consisted of cDNA or gDNA derived from T cells, B-cell-depleted T cells, or PBMCs. The samples were drawn from the first 160 participants of the ongoing ImmuneRACE study and from 950 to 1,500 subjects provided by 6 global collaborators.

CDR1 and CDR2 are read off the germline V gene as SGHTA and FQGTGA. The V end gives up 2 bases and the J end 7 bases, leaving 5 bases in the junction not matched to a gene. The CDR3 goes from the cysteine to the phenylalanine over 15 residues. The sequence is cut down to CDR3 DNA, 45 bases in frame from base 1. TCRbeta CDR3 regions were amplified from genomic DNA using the immunoSEQ Assay, a bias-controlled multiplex PCR. The paper's processing steps were these. Nucleated cell counts per sample were estimated from amplification of reference gene primers within the assay. To quantify the absolute abundance of each unique TCRbeta CDR3 rearrangement, sequence reads were collapsed and filtered. For each sample, productive Simpson clonality was calculated as the square root of Simpson's diversity index across productive rearrangements. Not all clones reach the TCRdb copy of this immuneACCESS table, which keeps in-frame sequences only. Checked studies attribute under half of the gap to unresolved V genes and leave the rest unexplained. V, J and clone size are taken as reported in that table, and D and trimming were inferred from the DNA itself. The sample table shows roughly 74,000 clones, and around four fifths are seen once. Jointly, the top ten make up about a third of the sample.

A remark on this clone: Its antigen is unknown. No much larger clonotype is one base removed from it; base qualities were not supplied.

The collaborating institutions used their own protocols to collect whole blood in K2EDTA tubes. For TCRbeta analysis, collaborators shipped samples in one of three forms: frozen whole blood, isolated PBMCs, or DNA extracted from either of those sample types. The full study reports these points: The quantity of clinical and demographic metadata differed by source and by participant and was supplied without curation.

Sequencing was performed on peripheral blood. This chain is built from TRBV7-3 and TRBJ2-1; TRBD2 aligns with 10 central bases. This TCR was recovered from a man aged 65 to 79 with acute or convalescent COVID-19. The CDR3 is CASSLLAGGVNEQFF. The DNA sequence follows: TGTGCCAGCAGCTTATTAGCGGGGGGAGTGAATGAGCAGTTCTTC.